This T cell receptor (beta chain) comes out of a study of shared clonotypes between healthy human individuals. Libraries were prepared by immunoSEQ multiplex PCR; TCRdb keeps only in-frame clonotypes and omits some of them. Of around 2,000,000 clones listed, 95% were seen once; the top ten hold around 0.13%. Looked up from germline, CDR1 is MGHRA and CDR2 is YSYEKL. V dropped 1 base and J dropped 3 bases, with 10 bases sitting between them. The CDR3 totals 15 residues. Sequencing used naive CD4+ T cells sorted from blood. Indicated subset: CD45RA+ positively selected. The origin of this receptor is a man aged 18 to 29 in good health. V usage is TRBV4-1 and J usage is TRBJ1-3, with D possibly being TRBD1 (5 bases). The CDR3 nucleotides read TGCGCCAGCAGCCAAGCCCCGGGGGTTGGAAACACCATATATTTT. It is translated as CASSQAPGVGNTIYF.